A selection of T cell receptor beta chains follows, all from one sample in a study of identical twins. TCRdb ran MiXCR on the 5' RACE reads and lists one entry per CDR3 protein. The top ten clones hold around 1.6% of a sample with hundreds of thousands of distinct CDR3 sequences, roughly 12% of them seen once. The data were also submitted as part of a second study, on yellow fever vaccine responses in identical twins.

The sequencing sample was made of PBMCs. The source is a woman aged 18-35 years in good health. Each CDR3 is given with its conserved first and last residue. Each record gives: J gene, clone size, D gene, V gene, CDR3 DNA, CDR3 protein. D genes are given only for firm matches. Clone size is stated in some rows and not others, as once, few, many or a class when expanded.

>TRBJ2-1|many|NA|TRBV5-1
TGCGCCAGCAGCCTATCACGGGGGCGAAATGAGCAGTTCTTC
CASSLSRGRNEQFF
>TRBJ2-7|NA|NA|TRBV25-1
TGTGCCAGCAGTGGGGGCTATGTAAGCGAGCAGTACTTC
CASSGGYVSEQYF
>TRBJ1-2|NA|NA|TRBV6-5
TGTGCCAGCAGTTACTCGGGACAATATGGTGGCTACACCTTC
CASSYSGQYGGYTF
>TRBJ1-5|many|NA|TRBV12-3/TRBV12-4
TGTGCCAGCAGTTTATCAGGGCCTCAGCCCCAGCATTTT
CASSLSGPQPQHF
>TRBJ2-1|NA|TRBD2|TRBV7-2
TGTGCCAGCAGCTTAGGGACTAGCCAAAGCTCCTACAATGAGCAGTTCTTC
CASSLGTSQSSYNEQFF
>TRBJ2-5|NA|NA|TRBV27
TGTGCCAGCAGTACCTCCCTGGGGGGCCAAGAGACCCAGTACTTC
CASSTSLGGQETQYF
>TRBJ2-1|NA|NA|TRBV12-3/TRBV12-4
TGTGCCAGCAACATCGACTCGAGCTCCTACAATGAGCAGTTCTTC
CASNIDSSSYNEQFF
>TRBJ1-1|NA|NA|TRBV20-1
TGCAGTGCTTCCCTCGGTCCGACTGAAGCTTTCTTT
CSASLGPTEAFF
>TRBJ1-2|many|NA|TRBV3-1
TGTGCCAGCAGCGAAAGGACGTATGGCTACACCTTC
CASSERTYGYTF
>TRBJ1-1|once|NA|TRBV13
TGTGCCAGCACCCCAATGGTAGGTTCGGGCACTGAAGCTTTCTTT
CASTPMVGSGTEAFF
>TRBJ1-3|few|NA|TRBV12-3/TRBV12-4
TGTGCCAGCAGAAACAAAAACACCATATATTTT
CASRNKNTIYF
>TRBJ1-2|many|TRBD1|TRBV5-1
TGCGCCAGCAGCTTGGAAGGACAGGCCAGCTATGGCTACACCTTC
CASSLEGQASYGYTF
>TRBJ1-1|few|NA|TRBV7-9
TGTGCCAGCAGCTCAGCTAAGGGGACTGAAGCTTTCTTT
CASSSAKGTEAFF
>TRBJ2-1|NA|NA|TRBV3-1
TGTGCCAGCTGTTTAAGTGACAGTCCGGAGGGGGCCGCCTACAATGAGCAGTTCTTC
CASCLSDSPEGAAYNEQFF
>TRBJ2-2|NA|TRBD2|TRBV6-1
TGTGCCAGCACGGGAGGGGGACCCATGAGATGGACCGGGGAGCTGTTTTTT
CASTGGGPMRWTGELFF
>TRBJ1-1|few|NA|TRBV20-1
TGCAGTGCTAGAGATGTGGGGGGTGAAGCTTTCTTT
CSARDVGGEAFF
>TRBJ1-1|few|TRBD1|TRBV5-1
TGCGCCAGCAGCTTGGAAATACAGGGGGCTCAAGGAGCTGAAGCTTTCTTT
CASSLEIQGAQGAEAFF
>TRBJ2-1|few|TRBD2|TRBV7-2
TGTGCCAGCAGCCTAACTAGCGGGGGAGTCTATGAGCAGTTCTTC
CASSLTSGGVYEQFF
>TRBJ2-3|NA|TRBD2|TRBV20-1
TGCAGTGCTTGGACTAGCGAGTTTACAGATACGCAGTATTTT
CSAWTSEFTDTQYF
>TRBJ2-5|NA|NA|TRBV7-9
TGTGCCAGCGGACATCCGTACCAAGAGACCCAGTACTTC
CASGHPYQETQYF
>TRBJ1-1|many|NA|TRBV29-1
TGCAGCGTTAACCCCGCTGCTGGGGGTGAAGCTTTCTTT
CSVNPAAGGEAFF
>TRBJ2-1|NA|TRBD1|TRBV6-1
TGTGCCAGCAGTGAGTGGGACAGGGCAACCTTGAGCTCCTACAATGAGCAGTTCTTC
CASSEWDRATLSSYNEQFF
>TRBJ2-3|NA|NA|TRBV7-6
TGTGCCAGCAGCTTATTGCGGCTCAGCACAGATACGCAGTATTTT
CASSLLRLSTDTQYF
>TRBJ1-4|NA|NA|TRBV27
TGTGCCAGCAGTTTTACAGGAGCAGCTAATGAAAAACTGTTTTTT
CASSFTGAANEKLFF
>TRBJ2-3|NA|NA|TRBV27
TGTGCCAGCAGTCCCGCTGGACGGGCAGATACGCAGTATTTT
CASSPAGRADTQYF
>TRBJ1-5|many|TRBD1|TRBV6-2/TRBV6-3
TGTGCCAGCAGTGGGGACAGGTATCAGCCCCAGCATTTT
CASSGDRYQPQHF
>TRBJ1-3|few|NA|TRBV6-5
TGTGCCAGCAGTTATGGCCGATTTGGAAACACCATATATTTT
CASSYGRFGNTIYF
>TRBJ1-4|few|TRBD1|TRBV11-2
TGTGCCAGCAGCTTAGTAACAGGGGGCGTGCGTGAAAAACTGTTTTTT
CASSLVTGGVREKLFF
>TRBJ2-1|NA|NA|TRBV20-1
TGCAGTGCTAGACCCCAAGGCGGATTCTCCTACAATGAGCAGTTCTTC
CSARPQGGFSYNEQFF
>TRBJ2-3|few|TRBD2|TRBV20-1
TGCAGTGCTAATTCCGGGGGGGGACCAGGTACGCAGTATTTT
CSANSGGGPGTQYF
>TRBJ1-1|NA|NA|TRBV5-1
TGCGCCAGCAGGTGGGGGTTGGACACTGAAGCTTTCTTT
CASRWGLDTEAFF
>TRBJ2-2|many|NA|TRBV12-3/TRBV12-4
TGTGCCAGCAAGTTTACGGGAAACACCGGGGAGCTGTTTTTT
CASKFTGNTGELFF
>TRBJ2-6|few|NA|TRBV5-1
TGCGCCAGCAGCTATAAGGACTCTGGGGCCAACGTCCTGACTTTC
CASSYKDSGANVLTF
>TRBJ1-2|NA|NA|TRBV10-3
TGTGCCATCAGTGACCTAGGCAGGGAGCATGGCTACACCTTC
CAISDLGREHGYTF
>TRBJ2-5|many|NA|TRBV12-3/TRBV12-4
TGTGCCAGCAGTTACCAGGGACCAGAGACCCAGTACTTC
CASSYQGPETQYF
>TRBJ2-1|many|NA|TRBV3-1
TGTGCCAGCAGCCAAGTAGCAGGTGAGCAGTTCTTC
CASSQVAGEQFF
>TRBJ1-5|NA|NA|TRBV24-1
TGTGCCACCAGTGACCCCAGGGGAGGCAATCAGCCCCAGCATTTT
CATSDPRGGNQPQHF
>TRBJ1-4|NA|TRBD1|TRBV3-1
TGTGCCAGCAGCCGGGGGACAGATGATGAAAAACTGTTTTTT
CASSRGTDDEKLFF
>TRBJ2-2|NA|NA|TRBV20-1
TGCAGTGCCATCCCAGCGAACACCGGGGAGCTGTTTTTT
CSAIPANTGELFF
>TRBJ2-1|NA|TRBD2|TRBV20-1
TGCAGTGCTAGAGCCGGGCTAGCGGGGCCCAGCTCCTACAATGAGCAGTTCTTC
CSARAGLAGPSSYNEQFF
>TRBJ2-2|NA|NA|TRBV6-5
TGTGCCAGCAGTTACGTGCGTCCCGGGGAGCTGTTTTTT
CASSYVRPGELFF
>TRBJ2-2|NA|NA|TRBV19
TGTGCCAGTAGTATTATGGGACAGAACACCGGGGAGCTGTTTTTT
CASSIMGQNTGELFF
>TRBJ2-1|NA|TRBD1|TRBV24-1
TGTGCCACCAGTGATTTATCTGGGGGACAGGGGGCTATACATGAGCAGTTCTTC
CATSDLSGGQGAIHEQFF
>TRBJ2-6|few|NA|TRBV9
TGTGCCAGCAGCGTAGCGCCCCACTCTGGGGCCAACGTCCTGACTTTC
CASSVAPHSGANVLTF
>TRBJ2-1|NA|TRBD2|TRBV10-2
TGCGCCAGCAGATCGCGTCTAGCGGACAATGAGCAGTTCTTC
CASRSRLADNEQFF
>TRBJ1-1|many|NA|TRBV29-1
TGCAGCGTTGGTGCGTCCCAGGGATTGAGGCCCACTGAAGCTTTCTTT
CSVGASQGLRPTEAFF
>TRBJ2-3|few|NA|TRBV10-1
TGCGCCAGCAGTGGGGAGAGGTTGACAGATACGCAGTATTTT
CASSGERLTDTQYF
>TRBJ2-7|few|NA|TRBV7-9
TGTGCCAGCAGCTTCTCCGGGCCGCACTACGAGCAGTACTTC
CASSFSGPHYEQYF